This T cell receptor (beta chain) was documented in a study of T cells after yellow fever vaccination. Germline loops: CDR1 MGHRA, CDR2 YSYEKL. There are 15 residues in the CDR3. V gave up 1 base and J gave up 9 bases, with 13 bases separating them. This clonotype has only a few counts. TCRdb independently ran MiXCR on the 5' RACE reads; one entry per CDR3 protein. The top ten clones hold less than 3.5% of a sample with over 150,000 distinct CDR3 sequences, 6.2% of them seen once. The sequence was obtained from a man aged 18-30 years who received the YFV17D yellow fever vaccine. The V and J genes are TRBV4-1 and TRBJ1-6; D not resolved. The sample was CD4+ T cells sorted from PBMCs, taken on the day of the first yellow fever vaccination. CDR3 nucleotide sequence: TGCGCCAGCAGCCAAGTTTGGGAGTCTTCTTCACCCCTCCACTTT. Translating gives CASSQVWESSSPLHF.